This T cell receptor (beta chain) appears in the sequencing data of a study of CD8 T cells in ankylosing spondylitis (dated by TCRdb to 2016 to 2017). Context from the whole study: The study set out to find disease-linked TCR variants by profiling T cell receptor beta repertoires in ankylosing spondylitis patients and healthy donors. The full study cohort was made up of 20 to 25 ankylosing spondylitis patients and over 90 healthy donors. Samples of peripheral blood were taken, and for ankylosing spondylitis patients, synovial fluid was collected as well.

TCRdb names Illumina HiSeq 2500 as the instrument used. Quantitative 5'-RACE with molecular barcodes was the method used to prepare the TCR beta libraries. The original pipeline was this. A new computational method, built on a probabilistic model of VDJ rearrangement, was used to identify disease-linked TCR variants. TCRdb took the public reads, trimmed them with fastp at Q25, ran MiXCR for clone calling and kept in-frame beta chains. For every CDR3 protein sequence, its rows merge into one entry that carries the most common genes and DNA. These V and J calls derive from TCRdb rather than the authors' analysis. A total of 350,000 to 450,000 distinct CDR3 sequences appear in this sample, roughly a quarter of them only once. About 0.9% of the sample belongs to the ten largest clones. This clonotype was seen a handful of times. Its antigen target is currently unknown. Base qualities are missing; no much larger clone stands one base away.

The cysteine opens and the phenylalanine closes a CDR3 of 15 amino acids. Just the 45-base CDR3 DNA is kept, in frame starting at base 1. V loses 7 bases at its end and J loses 4 bases; junction bases beyond the gene matches: 5. CDR1 LNHDA and CDR2 SQIVND are derived from the germline V gene (reference sequence). Results and caveats for the whole study, not just this receptor: The disease-linked clones had a CD8+ phenotype and were found at relatively low frequencies in peripheral blood. Blood from ankylosing spondylitis patients appeared to be characterized by a TCR beta motif made up of about 8 highly homologous amino acid variants. Some TCR beta motif variants had previously been reported in synovial fluid and blood of reactive arthritis patients, which suggested common disease-initiation mechanisms. The disease-linked clones were reported to be significantly enriched in matched synovial fluid samples from ankylosing spondylitis patients.

Sequenced material: blood, either unsorted or a sorted T cell fraction (not recorded which). The chain couples TRBV19 to TRBJ2-6, and TRBD1 aligns with 9 junction nucleotides. This TCR was recovered from a male donor with ankylosing spondylitis. DNA sequence: TGTGCCAGTACGGGACAGGGTTCCGGGGCCAACGTCCTGACTTTC. Protein translation: CASTGQGSGANVLTF.